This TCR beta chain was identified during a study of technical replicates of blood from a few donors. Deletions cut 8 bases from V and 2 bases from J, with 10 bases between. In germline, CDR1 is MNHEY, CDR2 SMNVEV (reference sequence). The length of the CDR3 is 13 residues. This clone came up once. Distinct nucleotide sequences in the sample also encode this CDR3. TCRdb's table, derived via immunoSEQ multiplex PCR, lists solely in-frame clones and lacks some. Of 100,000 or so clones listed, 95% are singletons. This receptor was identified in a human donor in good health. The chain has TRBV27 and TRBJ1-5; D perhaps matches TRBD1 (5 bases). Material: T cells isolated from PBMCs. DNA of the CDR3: TGTGCCAGCTCCCCGGGGGGCAATCAGCCCCAGCATTTT. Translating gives CASSPGGNQPQHF.